A single sample is the source of the 20 T cell receptor beta chains below, sequenced in a study of blood T cell repertoires in COVID-19. Clones were sequenced by immunoSEQ multiplex PCR, and TCRdb holds only the in-frame ones, with some missing. In the table there are about 120,000 clones, 77% of which are singletons. Sequencing was carried out using peripheral blood. Every receptor here comes from a human donor in a cohort sampled during active COVID-19.

This clone was found a few times. This sequence joins TRBV6-5 and TRBJ2-7; D remains unclear. CDR3 length: 13 amino acids. V lost 2 bases to trimming and J lost 6 bases, with 11 bases between them. The germline V gene encodes CDR1 MNHEY and CDR2 SVGAGI. CDR3 protein: CASSYRRVGEQYF. In nucleotides, the CDR3 is TGTGCCAGCAGTTACCGTCGGGTAGGCGAGCAGTACTTC.

The chain uses TRBV2 and TRBJ1-4; tentatively, D is TRBD1 (6 bases). Trimming pared 4 bases from V and 8 bases from J, leaving 11 bases between. The germline V gene has CDR1 SNHLY and CDR2 FYNNEI. The CDR3 contains 13 residues. In DNA, the CDR3 is TGTGCCAGCAGTGCGGACAGACACGAAAAACTGTTTTTT. Translated, it gives CASSADRHEKLFF.

V usage is TRBV29-1 and J usage is TRBJ2-7; weak D call: TRBD1 (6 bases). The CDR3 extends over 11 amino acids. Trimming shortened V by 7 bases and J by 6 bases, and 13 bases separated the two germline ends. CDR1 and CDR2 from the germline V gene are SQVTM and ANQGSEA. CDR3 coding DNA: TGCAGCGGCAGGGGTTCACGCGAGCAGTACTTC. It translates to CSGRGSREQYF.

The chain carries TRBV2 and TRBJ2-7; TRBD1 aligns across 9 bases. CDR1 is SNHLY and CDR2 is FYNNEI in the germline V gene. Trimming at V came to 1 base and at J to 3 bases, leaving 10 bases not matched to a gene. The CDR3 spans 17 residues. Here the CDR3 reads CASSEVWGQGEFYEQYF. The CDR3 bases are TGTGCCAGCAGTGAAGTGTGGGGACAGGGAGAGTTCTACGAGCAGTACTTC.

The chain recombines TRBV4-1 with TRBJ1-3; D perhaps matches TRBD1 (6 bases). CDR1 and CDR2 from the germline V gene are MGHRA and YSYEKL. Trimming left V 5 bases short and J 2 bases short, with 13 bases between. This CDR3 region has 15 residues. The CDR3 coding sequence is TGCGCCAGCAGCACAAGGGCAGGGGCTGGAAACACCATATATTTT. Its translation is CASSTRAGAGNTIYF.

This chain uses TRBV2 with TRBJ2-7; maybe TRBD1 (5 bases). CDR3 length equals 11 residues. Germline CDR1 reads SNHLY; CDR2 reads FYNNEI. Trimming left V 7 bases short and J 6 bases short, with 10 bases between. The chain's CDR3 is CASTQGSEQYF. CDR3 in DNA: TGTGCCAGCACCCAGGGTTCCGAGCAGTACTTC.

V and J are TRBV18 and TRBJ2-1, with D possibly TRBD2 on 5 matching bases. Germline assignment: CDR1 KGHSH and CDR2 LQKENI. There are 14 residues in the CDR3. V lost 6 bases and J lost 8, with 17 bases in between. CDR3 sequence reads: CASSSRGLRDEQFF. DNA for the CDR3: TGTGCCAGCTCCTCCCGAGGCCTGAGGGATGAGCAGTTCTTC. Variable domain in full (rest from reference TRBV18 and TRBJ2-1): NAGVMQNPRHLVRRRGQEARLRCSPMKGHSHVYWYRQLPEEGLKFMVYLQKENIIDESGMPKERFSAEFPKEGPSILRIQQVVRGDSAAYFCASSSRGLRDEQFFGPGTRLTVL.

V and J are TRBV10-3 and TRBJ1-4; TRBD1 aligns across 8 bases. The CDR3 has 15 amino acids. Germline CDR1 and CDR2: ENHRY and SYGVKD. V dropped 4 bases and J dropped 6; count of bases not matched to a gene: 7. CDR3 loop: CAISGGETGDEKLFF. The CDR3 DNA reads TGTGCCATCAGTGGAGGAGAGACAGGGGATGAAAAACTGTTTTTT.

The J gene is TRBJ1-1, the V gene TRBV4-1; possibly TRBD1 for D (6 bases). The ends were cut back, 4 bases at V and 0 bases at J, with 15 bases in the middle. The germline gives CDR1 MGHRA, CDR2 YSYEKL. This CDR3 has 16 amino acids. CDR3 residues: CASSPAGQTMNTEAFF. For the CDR3, the DNA is TGCGCCAGCAGCCCCGCTGGACAGACCATGAACACTGAAGCTTTCTTT.

V usage is TRBV10-2 and J usage is TRBJ2-1; 7 bases map to TRBD2. Germline loops: CDR1 WSHSY, CDR2 SAAADI. The CDR3 extends over 15 amino acids. Losses at the gene ends were 6 bases for V and 7 bases for J; bases not matched to a gene: 12. Here the CDR3 DNA reads TGCGCCAGCAGCCACGGGAGCTCGGGGGGAAATGAGCAGTTCTTC. Residues: CASSHGSSGGNEQFF.

The chain uses TRBV19 and TRBJ2-3; TRBD1 aligns across 9 bases. Trimming at V came to 3 bases and at J to 5 bases, leaving 3 bases not matched to a gene. This CDR3 is built from 14 residues. The V gene's germline CDR1 is LNHDA and CDR2 SQIVND (reference sequence). This CDR3 reads CASSIKDRGDTQYF. As DNA, the CDR3 is TGTGCCAGTAGTATCAAGGACAGGGGAGATACGCAGTATTTT.

The rearrangement uses TRBV2 and TRBJ1-5; the match to TRBD1 covers 7 bases. V lost 7 bases to trimming and J lost 4 bases; unmatched junction nucleotides: 7. Germline values: CDR1 SNHLY, CDR2 FYNNEI. CDR3 size: 14 residues. CDR3 in DNA: TGTGCCAGCACTGACAGGGCCGGGAATCAGCCCCAGCATTTT. Translated, it gives CASTDRAGNQPQHF. The variable domain in full, completed from reference TRBV2 and TRBJ1-5, reads EPEVTQTPSHQVTQMGQEVILRCVPISNHLYFYWYRQILGQKVEFLVSFYNNEISEKSEIFDDQFSVERPDGSNFTLKIRSTKLEDSAMYFCASTDRAGNQPQHFGDGTRLSIL.

This rearrangement joins TRBV5-5 to TRBJ1-4; no clear D. The CDR3 length is 13 residues. CDR1 and CDR2 from the germline V gene are SGHKS and YYEKEE (reference sequence). V lost 5 bases and J lost 8, with 13 bases in between. In nucleotides, the CDR3 is TGTGCCAGCAGGGGCGGGTCGAACGAAAAACTGTTTTTT. Translation: CASRGGSNEKLFF.

CDR3 sequence (DNA): TGTGCCAGCAGTCGAGGACAGGGTAACAATCAGCCCCAGCATTTT. Translating gives CASSRGQGNNQPQHF. V usage is TRBV6-5 and J usage is TRBJ1-5; TRBD1 aligns across 8 bases. CDR3 length equals 15 residues. Per germline, CDR1 MNHEY and CDR2 SVGAGI. V was pared by 5 bases and J by 3 bases, with 6 bases of the junction left unmatched.

The J gene is TRBJ1-1, the V gene TRBV2, with D perhaps TRBD1 (5 bases). Germline V CDR1 and CDR2: SNHLY, FYNNEI. The CDR3 is made up of 15 amino acids. V was shortened by 0 bases and J by 5 bases, with 13 bases between the two germline ends. The CDR3 spells CASSEAGREGTEAFF. The CDR3 coding sequence is TGTGCCAGCAGTGAAGCGGGCAGGGAGGGAACTGAAGCTTTCTTT.

Regarding this clone: Other DNA sequences in this specimen translate into the identical CDR3. The chain has TRBV3-1 (or the pseudogene TRBV3-2) and TRBJ2-2; D gene ambiguous. The V gene's germline CDR1 is LGHDT and CDR2 YNNKEL (reference sequence). The V end was cut by 1 base, the J end by 5 bases, with 5 bases between. This CDR3 contains 13 residues. The DNA of the CDR3 is TGTGCCAGCAGCCAAGGGCGGACCGGGGAGCTGTTTTTT. This gives the protein CASSQGRTGELFF.

V is TRBV18 and J is TRBJ1-2; TRBD1 aligns across 7 bases. V lost 6 bases and J lost 11; bases outside the gene matches: 12. The CDR3 totals 13 residues. Germline assignment: CDR1 KGHSH and CDR2 LQKENI. The CDR3 sequence: CASSEDRKSGYTF. CDR3 bases: TGTGCCAGCTCTGAGGACAGGAAGAGTGGGTACACCTTC.

This chain uses TRBV5-4 with TRBJ2-7, with TRBD1 matching over 7 bases. Germline V gives CDR1 SGHNT, CDR2 YYREEE (reference sequence). The CDR3 sequence is 13 residues long. The J segment lost 6 bases and the V segment lost 0 bases, leaving 3 bases of the junction unmatched. DNA for the CDR3: TGTGCCAGCAGCTTGGAGGGACAGTCCGAGCAGTACTTC. Residues: CASSLEGQSEQYF. Looking up the rest from reference TRBV5-4 and TRBJ2-7 gives the full variable domain: ETGVTQSPTHLIKTRGQQVTLRCSSQSGHNTVSWYQQALGQGPQFIFQYYREEENGRGNFPPRFSGLQFPNYSSELNVNALELDDSALYLCASSLEGQSEQYFGPGTRLTVT.

The genes are TRBV11-2 and TRBJ1-1, with a tentative D call TRBD1 (5 bases). V was trimmed by 2 bases and J by 0 bases, leaving 7 bases between them. Germline assignment: CDR1 SGHAT and CDR2 FQNNGV. This CDR3 has 14 residues. The chain's CDR3 is CASSLKTVNTEAFF. Here the CDR3 DNA reads TGTGCCAGCAGCTTAAAGACAGTGAACACTGAAGCTTTCTTT.

The DNA for the CDR3 is TGTGCCAGCAGCAAGGGACAGGGGATGATCTACGAGCAGTACTTC. Protein product: CASSKGQGMIYEQYF. The chain has TRBV7-6 and TRBJ2-7; 10 positions agree with TRBD1. Looked up from germline, CDR1 is SGHVS and CDR2 is FNYEAQ. This CDR3 has 15 amino acids. J gave up 3 bases and V 5 bases, and 7 bases lay outside the gene matches.